These 2 T cell receptor beta chains share one sample of origin, sequenced in a study of CD8 T cells in Susac syndrome. RNA in amounts of roughly 0.5 to 1 ug was reverse transcribed with random hexamers. MiXCR, run by TCRdb on the immunoSEQ multiplex PCR reads, gives a single entry per CDR3 protein. The table includes under 200,000 distinct CDR3 sequences, 95% to 96% detected once. Specimen: CD4+ T cells from PBMCs. These receptors were collected from a human donor with Susac syndrome.

The chain is built from TRBV18 and TRBJ2-3; no firm D call. Per the germline V gene, CDR1 is KGHSH and CDR2 is LQKENI. The CDR3 loop spans 15 amino acids. Deletions cut 0 bases from V and 2 bases from J, with 9 bases between. This CDR3 reads CASSPPGRPTDTQYF. CDR3 bases: TGTGCCAGCTCACCACCGGGCAGACCCACAGATACGCAGTATTTT.

The V and J genes are TRBV12-3 or TRBV12-4 and TRBJ2-7; no clear D. CDR3 length: 13 amino acids. The ends were cut back, 5 bases at V and 0 bases at J, with 8 bases in the middle. The chain's CDR3 is CASSTTISYEQYF. CDR3 DNA sequence: TGTGCCAGCAGTACCACTATCTCCTACGAGCAGTACTTC.